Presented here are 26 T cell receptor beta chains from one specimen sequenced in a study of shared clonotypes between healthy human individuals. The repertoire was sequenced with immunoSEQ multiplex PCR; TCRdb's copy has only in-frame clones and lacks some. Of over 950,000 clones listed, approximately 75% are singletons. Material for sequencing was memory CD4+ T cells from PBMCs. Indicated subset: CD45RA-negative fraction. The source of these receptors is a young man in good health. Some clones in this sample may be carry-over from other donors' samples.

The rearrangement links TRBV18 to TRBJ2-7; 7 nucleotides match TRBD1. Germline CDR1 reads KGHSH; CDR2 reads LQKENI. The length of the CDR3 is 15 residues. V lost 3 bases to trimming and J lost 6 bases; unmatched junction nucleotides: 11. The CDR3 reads CASSPEQGIPSEQYF. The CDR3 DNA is TGTGCCAGCTCACCCGAACAGGGGATCCCCTCCGAGCAGTACTTC.

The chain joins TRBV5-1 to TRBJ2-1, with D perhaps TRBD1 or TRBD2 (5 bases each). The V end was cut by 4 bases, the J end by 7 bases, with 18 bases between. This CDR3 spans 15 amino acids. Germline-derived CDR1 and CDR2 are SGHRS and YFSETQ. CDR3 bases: TGCGCCAGCAGCGACCCCCGGGACCGTATTAATGAGCAGTTCTTC. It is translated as CASSDPRDRINEQFF.

CDR3 region: CASSLRWEYEQYF. In DNA, the CDR3 is TGCGCCAGCAGCTTGAGATGGGAATACGAGCAGTACTTC. This chain connects TRBV5-1 to TRBJ2-7; D gene unclear. V lost 1 base and J 4 bases, leaving 9 bases between the germline ends. Germline assignment: CDR1 SGHRS and CDR2 YFSETQ. The CDR3 contains 13 residues.

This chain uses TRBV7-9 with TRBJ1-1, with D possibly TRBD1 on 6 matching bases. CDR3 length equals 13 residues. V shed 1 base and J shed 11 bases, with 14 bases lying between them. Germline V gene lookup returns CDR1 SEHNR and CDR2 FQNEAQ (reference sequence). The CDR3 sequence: CASSLGLAGEAFF. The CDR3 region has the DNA TGTGCCAGCAGCTTAGGCCTGGCAGGGGAGGCTTTCTTT.

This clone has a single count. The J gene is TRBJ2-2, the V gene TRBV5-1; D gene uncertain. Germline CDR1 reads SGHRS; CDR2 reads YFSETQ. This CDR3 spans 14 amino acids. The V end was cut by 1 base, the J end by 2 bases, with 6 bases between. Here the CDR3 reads CASSLNRNTGELFF. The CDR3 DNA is TGCGCCAGCAGCTTGAACAGAAACACCGGGGAGCTGTTTTTT.

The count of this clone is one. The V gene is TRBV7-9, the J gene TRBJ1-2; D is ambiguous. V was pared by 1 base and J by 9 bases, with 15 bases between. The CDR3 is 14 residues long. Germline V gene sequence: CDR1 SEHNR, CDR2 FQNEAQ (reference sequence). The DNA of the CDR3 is TGTGCCAGCAGCTTAGAAACCTTCTCGAGAAGCTACACCTTC. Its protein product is CASSLETFSRSYTF.

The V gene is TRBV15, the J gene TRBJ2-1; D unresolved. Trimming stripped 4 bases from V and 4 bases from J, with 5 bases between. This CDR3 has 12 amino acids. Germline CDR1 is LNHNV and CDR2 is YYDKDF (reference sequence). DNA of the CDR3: TGTGCCACCAGCAAGGGATACAATGAGCAGTTCTTC. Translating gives CATSKGYNEQFF.

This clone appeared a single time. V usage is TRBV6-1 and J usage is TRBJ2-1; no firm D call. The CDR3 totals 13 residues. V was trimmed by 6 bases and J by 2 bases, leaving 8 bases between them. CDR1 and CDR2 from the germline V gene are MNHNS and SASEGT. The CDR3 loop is CASRKDTYNEQFF. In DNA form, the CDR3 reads TGTGCCAGCAGAAAAGACACCTACAATGAGCAGTTCTTC.

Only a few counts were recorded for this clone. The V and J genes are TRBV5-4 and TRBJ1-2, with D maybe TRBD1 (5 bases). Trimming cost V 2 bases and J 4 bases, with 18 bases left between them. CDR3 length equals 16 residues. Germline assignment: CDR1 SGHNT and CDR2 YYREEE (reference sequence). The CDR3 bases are TGTGCCAGCAGCTTTGATAGGGACCCCGTCGGCTATGGCTACACCTTC. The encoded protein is CASSFDRDPVGYGYTF.

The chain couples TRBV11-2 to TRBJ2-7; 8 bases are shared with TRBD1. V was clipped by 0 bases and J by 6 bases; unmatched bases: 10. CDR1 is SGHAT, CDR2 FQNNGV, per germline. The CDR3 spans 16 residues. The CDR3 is CASSLDLGQVALEQYF. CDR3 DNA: TGTGCCAGCAGCTTAGATCTGGGACAGGTGGCCCTCGAGCAGTACTTC.

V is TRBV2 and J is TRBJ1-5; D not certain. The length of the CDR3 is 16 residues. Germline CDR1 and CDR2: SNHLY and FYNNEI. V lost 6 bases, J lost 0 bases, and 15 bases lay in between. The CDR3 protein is CASSPASLGSNQPQHF. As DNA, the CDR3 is TGTGCCAGCAGCCCAGCCAGTCTAGGTAGCAATCAGCCCCAGCATTTT.

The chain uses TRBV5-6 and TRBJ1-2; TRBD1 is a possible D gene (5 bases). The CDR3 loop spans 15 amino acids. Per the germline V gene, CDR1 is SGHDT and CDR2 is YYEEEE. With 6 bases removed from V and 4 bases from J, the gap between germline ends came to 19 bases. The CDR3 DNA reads TGTGCCAGCACCGCGAAATCCAGGGTCCCCTATGGCTACACCTTC. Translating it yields CASTAKSRVPYGYTF.

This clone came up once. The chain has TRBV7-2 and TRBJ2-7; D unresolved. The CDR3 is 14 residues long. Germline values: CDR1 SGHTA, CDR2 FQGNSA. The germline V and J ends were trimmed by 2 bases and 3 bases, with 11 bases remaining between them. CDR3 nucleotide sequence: TGTGCCAGCAGCTTATACGGCAGAAACTACGAGCAGTACTTC. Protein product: CASSLYGRNYEQYF.

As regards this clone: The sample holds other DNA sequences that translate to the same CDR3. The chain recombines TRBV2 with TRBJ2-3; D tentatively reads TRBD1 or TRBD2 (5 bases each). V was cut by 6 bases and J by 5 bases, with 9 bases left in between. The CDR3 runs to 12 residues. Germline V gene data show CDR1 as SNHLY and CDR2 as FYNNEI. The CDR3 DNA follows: TGTGCCAGCAGGGAGAGGGGAGATACGCAGTATTTT. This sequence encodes CASRERGDTQYF.

The CDR3 protein is CASSDNGIAIYF. Written as DNA, the CDR3 is TGTGCCAGCAGTGATAATGGGATCGCCATATATTTT. The rearrangement joins TRBV6-1 to TRBJ1-3; no firm D call. V was clipped by 3 bases and J by 11 bases, with 11 bases between them. The CDR3 runs to 12 residues. Germline V gene data show CDR1 as MNHNS and CDR2 as SASEGT.

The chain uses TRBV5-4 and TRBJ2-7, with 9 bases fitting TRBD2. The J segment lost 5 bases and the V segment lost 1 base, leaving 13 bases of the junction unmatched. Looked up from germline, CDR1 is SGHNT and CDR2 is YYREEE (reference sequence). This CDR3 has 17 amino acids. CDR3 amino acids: CASSLSAGGPRSHEQYF. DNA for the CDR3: TGTGCCAGCAGCTTGTCGGCGGGAGGGCCGCGGTCGCACGAGCAGTACTTC.

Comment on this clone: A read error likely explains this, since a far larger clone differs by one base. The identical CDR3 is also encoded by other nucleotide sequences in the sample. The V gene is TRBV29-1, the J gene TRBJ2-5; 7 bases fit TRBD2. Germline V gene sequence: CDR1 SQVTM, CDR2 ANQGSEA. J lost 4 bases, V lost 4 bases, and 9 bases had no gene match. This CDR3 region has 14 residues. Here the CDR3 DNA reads TGCAGCGTTGGCACGGGGCGGGGGATAGAGACCCAGTACTTC. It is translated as CSVGTGRGIETQYF. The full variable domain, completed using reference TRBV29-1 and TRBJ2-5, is SAVISQKPSRDICQRGTSLTIQCQVDSQVTMMFWYRQQPGQSLTLIATANQGSEATYESGFVIDKFPISRPNLTFSTLTVSNMSPEDSSIYLCSVGTGRGIETQYFGPGTRLLVL.

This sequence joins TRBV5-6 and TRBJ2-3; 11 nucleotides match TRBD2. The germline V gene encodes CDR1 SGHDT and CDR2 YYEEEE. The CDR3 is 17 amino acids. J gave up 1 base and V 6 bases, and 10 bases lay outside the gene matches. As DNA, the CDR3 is TGTGCCAGCATCGGCAATATAGCGGGAGGGGGCACAGATACGCAGTATTTT. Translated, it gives CASIGNIAGGGTDTQYF.

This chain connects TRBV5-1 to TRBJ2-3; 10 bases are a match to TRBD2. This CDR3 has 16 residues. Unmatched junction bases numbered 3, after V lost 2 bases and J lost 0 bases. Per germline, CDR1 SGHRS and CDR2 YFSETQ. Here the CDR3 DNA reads TGCGCCAGCAGCTTCTCGACTAGCGGGAGCACAGATACGCAGTATTTT. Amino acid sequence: CASSFSTSGSTDTQYF.

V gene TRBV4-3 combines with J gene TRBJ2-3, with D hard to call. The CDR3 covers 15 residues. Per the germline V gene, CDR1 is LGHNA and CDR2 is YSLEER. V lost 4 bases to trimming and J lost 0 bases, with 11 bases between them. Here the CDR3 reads CASSRQTTSTDTQYF. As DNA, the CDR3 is TGCGCCAGCAGCCGCCAGACGACTAGCACAGATACGCAGTATTTT.

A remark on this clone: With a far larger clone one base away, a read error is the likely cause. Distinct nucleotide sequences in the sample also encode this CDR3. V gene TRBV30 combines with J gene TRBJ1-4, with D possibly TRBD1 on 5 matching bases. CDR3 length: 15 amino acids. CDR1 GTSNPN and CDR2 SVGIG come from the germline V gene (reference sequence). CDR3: CAWSVLRARGEKLFF. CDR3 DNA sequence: TGTGCCTGGAGTGTACTCAGGGCGAGGGGCGAAAAGCTGTTTTTT.

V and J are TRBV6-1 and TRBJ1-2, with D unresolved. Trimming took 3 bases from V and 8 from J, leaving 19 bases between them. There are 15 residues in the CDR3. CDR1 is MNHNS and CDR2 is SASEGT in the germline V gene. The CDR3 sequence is CASSEGLLRYDGYTF. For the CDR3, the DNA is TGTGCCAGCAGTGAGGGTTTGTTGAGGTACGACGGCTACACCTTC.

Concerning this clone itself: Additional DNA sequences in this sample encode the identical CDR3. The CDR3 region has the DNA TGCGCCAGCAGCCTGACAGGGAACACCGGGGAGCTGTTTTTT. Protein: CASSLTGNTGELFF. The chain employs TRBV5-1 and TRBJ2-2; D perhaps matches TRBD1 (6 bases). Germline CDR1 is SGHRS and CDR2 is YFSETQ. The V end lost 4 bases, the J end lost 1 base, and 8 bases lay between the germline ends. This CDR3 is 14 amino acids long.

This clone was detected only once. The CDR3 is CASSQTGLLTDTQYF. The CDR3 DNA sequence: TGTGCCAGCAGCCAAACGGGACTCCTCACAGATACGCAGTATTTT. The chain recombines TRBV9 with TRBJ2-3, with a tentative D call TRBD2 (6 bases). This CDR3 spans 15 amino acids. Trimming removed 4 bases at V and 2 bases at J, with 14 bases between. Germline assignment: CDR1 SGDLS and CDR2 YYNGEE. The full variable domain, in which reference TRBV9 and TRBJ2-3 provide the parts outside the CDR3, is DSGVTQTPKHLITATGQRVTLRCSPRSGDLSVYWYQQSLDQGLQFLIQYYNGEERAKGNILERFSAQQFPDLHSELNLSSLELGDSALYFCASSQTGLLTDTQYFGPGTRLTVL.

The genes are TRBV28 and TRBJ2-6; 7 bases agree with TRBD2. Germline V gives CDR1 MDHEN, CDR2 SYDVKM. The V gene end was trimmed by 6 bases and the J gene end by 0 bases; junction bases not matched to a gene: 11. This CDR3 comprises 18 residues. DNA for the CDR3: TGTGCCAGCAGGGCCCCGATGGGGGGGGGCTCTGGGGCCAACGTCCTGACTTTC. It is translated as CASRAPMGGGSGANVLTF.

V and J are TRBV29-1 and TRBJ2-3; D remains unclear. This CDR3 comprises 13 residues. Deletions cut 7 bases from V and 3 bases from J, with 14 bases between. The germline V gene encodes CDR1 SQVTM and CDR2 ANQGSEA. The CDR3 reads CSGRRVGTDTQYF. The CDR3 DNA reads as TGCAGCGGCAGAAGGGTGGGGACAGATACGCAGTATTTT.